This TCR beta chain was sequenced for a study of T cells after yellow fever vaccination (dated by TCRdb to 2018 to 2020). For the study in its entirety: Libraries from fractions with low cell numbers were prepared with the SMART-Seq v4 Ultra Low Input RNA kit. Blood was collected at multiple timepoints before and after primary and secondary immunization, and bulk PBMC replicates and cell subsets were isolated. Bulk TCR alpha and beta repertoires were sequenced longitudinally to track T-cell clones before and after primary and booster YFV17D yellow fever vaccination. Two healthy male donors, one aged 18 to 30 and one aged 30 to 40 years, made up the cohort. Here is what the overall study found, with its caveats: A small fraction of clonotypes appeared in both the CD4 and CD8 compartments, likely as a result of convergent recombination. Most clones expanded after primary vaccination were re-detected after the booster (about 96% of CD4 and approximately 85% of CD8), suggesting broad memory maintenance. Because abundant contaminating clonotypes from the bulk population could be contained in FACS-sorted repertoires, computational filtering was required. The secondary T-cell response was found to be weaker but faster than the primary response, with a peak reached on day 5 rather than on day 15. Because the study included only two donors, the extent to which the findings can be generalized is limited.

The treatment or condition label corresponds to: live attenuated yellow fever vaccine strain. Two biological replicates of bulk PBMCs were collected at each blood-draw timepoint. A standard Ficoll-Paque protocol was used to isolate PBMCs from peripheral blood. TriZol was used to extract RNA from bulk PBMCs, CD4 and CD8 fractions, and dextramer-positive and dextramer-negative fractions. TCR cDNA was synthesized by 5'RACE template switching, which introduced a universal primer site and unique molecular identifiers. Priming of cDNA synthesis was performed from both the TCR alpha and TCR beta constant segments. Two PCR steps were used to amplify libraries, with sample barcodes and sequencing adapters being added in the second step. Libraries were sequenced on Illumina HiSeq 2500 (2x100 bp) or NovaSeq (2x150 bp). The authors' pipeline ran thus. MIGEC was used to demultiplex reads and collapse the reads into UMI consensus sequences, and MiXCR was used for V(D)J alignment. Vaccine-responding clonotypes were identified with edgeR using replicate PBMC samples, with FDR below 0.01 and a log2 fold change above 5 up to day 15 being required. Each bulk clonotype was labeled CD4 or CD8 based on which sequenced repertoire, CD4 or CD8, contained the clonotype at higher abundance. The raw public data were reprocessed by TCRdb itself: fastp quality trimming at Q25, MiXCR clonotype calling, in-frame beta chains only. Rows with one shared CDR3 protein collapse into an entry with the most common genes and DNA. TCRdb, not the authors, supplied the V and J calls. The sample table records a few hundred thousand distinct CDR3 sequences; about a sixth of these occur just once. Approximately 15% of the sample comes from the top ten.

This clonotype has more than one count but fewer than ten. Its antigen specificity is not known. No base quality information exists; no much larger clone differs at one position. The germline V gene yields SGHRS for CDR1 and YFSETQ for CDR2. The CDR3 goes from the cysteine to the phenylalanine over 14 residues. The sequence is cut down to CDR3 DNA, 42 bases in frame from base 1. V lost 4 bases and J lost 4 bases, and the count of bases not matched to a germline gene is 5. The chain links TRBV5-1 with TRBJ2-3, and 8 junction bases match TRBD2. The sequences come from PBMCs, collected about 5 days after the first yellow fever vaccination. The clonotype originates from a man aged 18 to 29 who received the YFV17D yellow fever vaccine. The CDR3 in this case is CASSPRTSPDTQYF. At the DNA level, the sequence is TGCGCCAGCAGCCCTAGGACTAGCCCAGATACGCAGTATTTT.